The present T cell receptor (beta chain) was sequenced within a study of blood T cell repertoires in COVID-19. For the study at large: The samples span acute and convalescent COVID-19 from the United States, Italy and Spain. PBMCs, B-cell-depleted T cells, or T cells provided the cDNA or gDNA that made up the material.

The germline gives CDR1 MRHNA, CDR2 SNTAGT. The CDR3 loop spans 14 amino acids. V lost 7 bases to trimming and J lost 3 bases; unmatched junction nucleotides: 6. As handled by the study authors: Nucleated cell number was recorded as an estimate derived from reference gene primer amplification. Only in-frame clones appear in the TCRdb table, and some are missing; sequencing was by immunoSEQ multiplex PCR. V, J and clone size were drawn from that table, and D and trimming were deduced from the DNA. The data contain 55,000 to 85,000 clones, over 75% of them singletons. This clone was observed once. Sequencing was carried out using peripheral blood. The receptor's source is a woman aged 18-30 years with acute or convalescent COVID-19. V usage is TRBV6-4 and J usage is TRBJ2-7; the match to TRBD2 covers 10 bases. Here the CDR3 reads CASNTSGDVYEQYF. The CDR3 DNA sequence: TGTGCCAGCAATACTAGCGGGGATGTCTACGAGCAGTACTTC.